The 27 T cell receptor beta chains below come from one sample, sequenced in a study of tumor and adjacent non-tumor tissue in lung cancer. The library came from three nested PCR rounds adapted from ARM-PCR protocols. TCRdb independently ran MiXCR on the multiplex PCR reads; one entry per CDR3 protein. The sample has tens of thousands of distinct CDR3 sequences, 60% to 85% seen once. No cell sorting was done before RNA was extracted from the tissue. The sequenced sample consisted of lung tumor tissue. The origin of the receptors is a woman aged 45 to 65 with non-small cell lung cancer.

This chain joins TRBV10-3 and TRBJ2-1, with 10 bases lining up with TRBD1. CDR3 length: 14 residues. V shed 8 bases, J shed 9 bases, and the junction held 10 bases outside the gene matches. Germline V gene data show CDR1 as ENHRY and CDR2 as SYGVKD. CDR3 amino acids: CAICVGTGALEQFF. CDR3 nucleotides: TGTGCCATCTGCGTTGGGACAGGGGCGCTTGAGCAGTTCTTC.

Comment on this clonotype: At one boundary the junction diverges from the germline segment, which might be a read error. The V gene is TRBV11-2, the J gene TRBJ2-1; either TRBD1 or TRBD2 may supply D (6 bases each). This CDR3 has 17 amino acids. Germline CDR1 SGHAT, CDR2 FQNNGV. DNA for the CDR3: TGTGCCAACAGCTTAGCCTGGGGGGCAGGGATCTACAATGAACAGTTCTTC. Translated, it gives CANSLAWGAGIYNEQFF.

Comment on this clonotype: Since no conserved phenylalanine or tryptophan closes the CDR3, a read error is the likely cause. The chain links TRBV6-5 to TRBJ2-2; D gene uncertain. Deletions cut 6 bases from V and 3 bases from J, with 11 bases between. CDR1 MNHEY and CDR2 SVGAGI come from the germline V gene. This CDR3 is 14 amino acids long. CDR3 residues: CASRGRLDTGELFV. The CDR3 DNA reads as TGTGCCAGCAGAGGCAGGTTGGACACCGGGGAGCTGTTTGTT.

Regarding this clonotype: Compared with germline, one end of the junction differs, possibly owing to a read error. The V and J genes are TRBV5-6 and TRBJ2-6; D may be TRBD1 (5 bases). The germline V gene has CDR1 SGHDT and CDR2 YYEEEE. CDR3 length equals 16 residues. CDR3 nucleotide sequence: TGTGCCGGCAGCTTGTGGTGGCGGTCTGGGGCCAACGTCCCGACTTTC. Its translation: CAGSLWWRSGANVPTF.

Of note for this clonotype: Since the CDR3 does not end with the conserved phenylalanine or tryptophan, this likely comes from a read error. This sequence joins TRBV11-2 and TRBJ2-1, with 9 bases matching TRBD2. Germline V gives CDR1 SGHAT, CDR2 FQNNGV. CDR3 length equals 15 residues. CDR3: CVSSLESSGNREQFL. CDR3 nucleotides: TGTGTCAGCAGCTTAGAATCTAGCGGGAATCGTGAGCAGTTCTTA.

This clonotype was observed a few times. This rearrangement joins TRBV3-1 to TRBJ2-2, with 7 bases identical to TRBD1. V shed 3 bases and J 3 bases; nucleotides not matched to a gene: 10. This CDR3 has 17 amino acids. Germline assignment: CDR1 LGHDT and CDR2 YNNKEL (reference sequence). The CDR3 coding sequence is TGTGCCAGCAGCCATTTTATTGACAGGGAAGACACCGGGGAGCTGTTTTTT. Translated: CASSHFIDREDTGELFF.

The chain is built from TRBV6-5 and TRBJ2-2; D is undetermined. Trimming removed 7 bases from V and 8 bases from J, with 20 bases in between. Germline assignment: CDR1 MNHEY and CDR2 SVGAGI. The CDR3 is made up of 15 amino acids. The CDR3 DNA reads as TGTGCCAGCACGCGTAAATACAACCCCCCGGGGGAGCTGTTTTTT. It yields the protein CASTRKYNPPGELFF.

This sequence joins TRBV24-1 and TRBJ2-2; maybe TRBD2 (5 bases). Trimming shortened V by 9 bases and J by 7 bases, and 17 bases separated the two germline ends. This CDR3 region has 14 residues. Germline CDR1 KGHDR, CDR2 SFDVKD. The chain's CDR3 is CATGERANDGELFF. In nucleotides, the CDR3 is TGTGCCACCGGGGAGAGGGCTAACGACGGGGAGCTGTTTTTT.

To note about this clonotype: Germline is not matched at one junction end, which may reflect a read error. J is TRBJ2-1 and V is TRBV4-1, with TRBD2 as a possible D gene (5 bases). The CDR3 loop spans 14 amino acids. In germline, CDR1 is MGHRA, CDR2 YSYEKL. The CDR3 DNA reads TGCGCCAGCAGTCAAGATCCATTTAGCGTTGAGCGGTTCTTC. This translates into CASSQDPFSVERFF.

About this clonotype itself: One end of the junction is discordant with germline, which a read error may explain. The rearrangement uses TRBV11-2 and TRBJ2-5, with 8 nucleotides matching TRBD2. Germline CDR1 SGHAT, CDR2 FQNNGV. This CDR3 is 14 amino acids long. CDR3 DNA: TGTGCCAGCAGCTCTCTATCGGGAGGGGAGACTCAGTACTTC. This sequence encodes CASSSLSGGETQYF. The full variable domain, completed using reference TRBV11-2 and TRBJ2-5, is EAGVAQSPRYKIIEKRQSVAFWCNPISGHATLYWYQQILGQGPKLLIQFQNNGVVDDSQLPKDRFSAERLKGVDSTLKIQPAKLEDSAVYLCASSSLSGGETQYFGPGTRLLVL.

By its share, this clonotype is medium-sized. The genes are TRBV6-5 and TRBJ2-2, with D perhaps assigned TRBD1 or TRBD2 (5 bases each). This CDR3 is 16 amino acids long. Germline assignment: CDR1 MNHEY and CDR2 SVGAGI. With 6 bases removed from V and 4 bases from J, the gap between germline ends came to 18 bases. CDR3 sequence (DNA): TGTGCCAGCAGCTCCGGGGCAGAATATTCCACCGGGGAGCTGTTTTTT. This sequence encodes CASSSGAEYSTGELFF.

A remark on this clonotype: The final CDR3 position lacks the conserved phenylalanine or tryptophan, pointing to a likely read error. The chain carries TRBV20-1 and TRBJ2-3; 11 positions agree with TRBD2. Germline lookup yields CDR1 DFQATT and CDR2 SNEGSKA (reference sequence). V lost 0 bases and J lost 8; bases outside the gene matches: 7. This CDR3 contains 15 residues. The CDR3 coding sequence is TGCAGTGCTAGAGAGATGGGTAGCGGGAGGGGTACGCAGTATCTT. Amino acids: CSAREMGSGRGTQYL.

The V and J genes are TRBV6-1 and TRBJ1-1; D call uncertain. Germline-derived CDR1 and CDR2 are MNHNS and SASEGT. V was cut by 10 bases and J by 1 base, with 13 bases left in between. The CDR3 has 13 amino acids. CDR3 sequence (DNA): TGTGCCACCAGACCGACGGGGAACACTGAAGCTTTCTTT. Amino acid sequence: CATRPTGNTEAFF.

To note about this clonotype: Since no conserved phenylalanine or tryptophan closes the CDR3, a read error is the likely cause. The limits of the CDR3 on the DNA are not certain, so only TCRdb's listed CDR3 is given. V gene TRBV11-1 combines with J gene TRBJ1-1; TRBD1 is the table's D call, not checked against the DNA. The CDR3 extends over 14 residues, inclusive of both ends. Germline loops: CDR1 SGHAT, CDR2 FQDESV (reference sequence). CDR3 loop: CASSLGGGYSEAFI.

The DNA of the CDR3 is TGTGCCTGCAACAGGGGTTTCGACACTGAAGCTTTCTTT. Protein sequence: CACNRGFDTEAFF. This rearrangement joins TRBV11-1 to TRBJ1-1; 7 bases align to TRBD1. Germline loops: CDR1 SGHAT, CDR2 FQDESV (reference sequence). The CDR3 is made up of 13 amino acids. V trimming: 11 bases; J trimming: 3 bases; junction bases outside the gene matches: 9.

This clonotype has more than one count but fewer than ten. In this CDR3 the conserved last residue, phenylalanine or tryptophan, is missing, so a read error is likely. The gene calls are TRBV12-3 or TRBV12-4 and TRBJ2-7, with D tentatively TRBD2 (5 bases). Deletions cut 4 bases from V and 6 bases from J, with 19 bases between. The CDR3 contains 15 residues. The CDR3 DNA sequence: TGTGCCAGCAGTTCTTTGGGCGGGCGTCAGTGCGAGCAGTACCTC. The encoded protein is CASSSLGGRQCEQYL.

As concerns this clonotype: One junction end disagrees with the germline gene, perhaps due to a read error. V usage is TRBV6-5 and J usage is TRBJ2-2, with no clear D. Germline V gives CDR1 MNHEY, CDR2 SVGAGI. The CDR3 covers 16 residues. CDR3 protein: CASSYLEQPNTWELFF. In DNA, the CDR3 is TGTGCCAGCAGTTATCTGGAACAACCGAACACCTGGGAGCTGTTTTTT.

Only a few counts were recorded for this clonotype. This rearrangement joins TRBV5-8 to TRBJ2-3, with a tentative D call TRBD1 (6 bases). V lost 3 bases to trimming and J lost 5 bases, with 13 bases between them. The CDR3 consists of 14 residues. In germline, CDR1 is SGHTS, CDR2 YDEGEE. CDR3 bases: TGTGCCAGCAGCTGGGACAAGGGCAGAGATACGCAGTATTTT. As protein: CASSWDKGRDTQYF. Variable domain in full (rest from reference TRBV5-8 and TRBJ2-3): EAGVTQSPTHLIKTRGQQATLRCSPISGHTSVYWYQQALGLGLQFLLWYDEGEERNRGNFPPRFSGRQFPNYSSELNVNALELEDSALYLCASSWDKGRDTQYFGPGTRLTVL.

A note on this clonotype: The junction shows a germline mismatch at one end, possibly a read error. V and J are TRBV6-2 or TRBV6-3 and TRBJ2-3; possibly TRBD1 for D (6 bases). This CDR3 is 14 amino acids long. Per the germline V gene, CDR1 is MNHEY and CDR2 is SVGEGT. CDR3 region: CACSMDSATDTQYF. The CDR3 nucleotides read TGTGCCTGCAGCATGGACAGTGCAACTGATACGCAGTATTTT.

As concerns this clonotype: Since no conserved phenylalanine or tryptophan closes the CDR3, a read error is the likely cause. This sequence joins TRBV6-5 and TRBJ2-1; D remains ambiguous. Germline V CDR1 and CDR2: MNHEY, SVGAGI. The V gene lost 4 bases and the J gene lost 7 bases, with 17 bases spanning the gap. The CDR3 covers 15 residues. This CDR3 reads CASSSHGPRENEQFL. CDR3 sequence (DNA): TGTGCCAGCAGTTCCCACGGGCCAAGAGAGAATGAGCAGTTCTTA.

For this clonotype: One junction end disagrees with the germline gene, perhaps due to a read error. The V and J genes are TRBV20-1 and TRBJ2-2, with no clear D. The CDR3 length is 12 residues. Germline CDR1 and CDR2: DFQATT and SNEGSKA (reference sequence). The CDR3 DNA reads TGCAGTGCTAGCGATAACACCGAGGAGCTGTTTTTT. It is translated as CSASDNTEELFF.

On this clonotype itself: A much more abundant neighbour one base away suggests this may be a read error. The CDR3 sequence: CSAGGNTGKLFF. CDR3 in DNA: TGCAGCGCCGGCGGGAACACCGGGAAGCTGTTTTTT. This sequence joins TRBV20-1 and TRBJ2-2, with D perhaps TRBD2 (6 bases). This CDR3 has 12 amino acids. In germline, CDR1 is DFQATT, CDR2 SNEGSKA (reference sequence).

In regard to this clonotype: A read error may produce the germline difference seen at one junction end. The chain is built from TRBV6-4 and TRBJ2-1, with D unresolved. The CDR3 runs to 15 residues. Germline V lookup: CDR1 MRHNA, CDR2 SNTAGT. This chain's CDR3 is CTSSDSPELAGEQFF. The CDR3 DNA is TGTACCAGCAGTGATTCGCCAGAGCTGGCAGGTGAGCAGTTCTTC.

The chain links TRBV4-1 to TRBJ2-3; 7 nucleotides line up with TRBD2. J gave up 8 bases and V 4 bases, and 9 bases lay outside the gene matches. This CDR3 has 14 amino acids. CDR1 is MGHRA and CDR2 is YSYEKL in the germline V gene. CDR3 residues: CASSPRAGAGTQYF. The CDR3 DNA reads TGCGCCAGCAGCCCGAGGGCGGGAGCTGGTACGCAGTATTTT.

On this clonotype: Since no conserved phenylalanine or tryptophan closes the CDR3, a read error is the likely cause. As DNA, the CDR3 is TGCGCCAGTAATATGACAGGGAGGGACGAGCAGTACTTA. Protein product: CASNMTGRDEQYL. This chain links TRBV10-1 with TRBJ2-7, with D tentatively TRBD1 or TRBD2 (7 bases each). The V end lost 9 bases, the J end lost 5 bases, and 17 bases lay between the germline ends. Germline V lookup: CDR1 WNHNN, CDR2 SYGVQD (reference sequence). CDR3 length equals 13 residues.

This clonotype was seen a handful of times. This could be a read error, since a much larger clone is one nucleotide away. The chain employs TRBV28 and TRBJ1-5, with D tentatively TRBD1 (6 bases). Trimming removed 5 bases from V and 6 bases from J, with 17 bases in between. The CDR3 runs to 15 residues. Germline V gene lookup returns CDR1 MDHEN and CDR2 SYDVKM. The CDR3 region is CASSPSWGGRQPQHF. The CDR3 DNA reads TGTGCCAGCAGTCCTTCCTGGGGGGGGCGTCAGCCCCAGCATTTT.

Notes on this clonotype: This sequence may be a read error, since a much larger clone differs from it by one base. The V gene is TRBV2, the J gene TRBJ2-1; D gene ambiguous. Trimming cost V 8 bases and J 3 bases, with 8 bases left between them. The germline V gene has CDR1 SNHLY and CDR2 FYNNEI. The CDR3 sequence is 12 residues long. This chain's CDR3 is CASGSRYNEQFF. The CDR3 region has the DNA TGTGCCAGCGGCTCCCGCTACAATGAGCAGTTCTTC. The variable domain in full, with the rest retrieved from reference TRBV2 and TRBJ2-1, is EPEVTQTPSHQVTQMGQEVILRCVPISNHLYFYWYRQILGQKVEFLVSFYNNEISEKSEIFDDQFSVERPDGSNFTLKIRSTKLEDSAMYFCASGSRYNEQFFGPGTRLTVL.